This TCR beta chain was obtained from a study of blood T cell repertoires in COVID-19. Study information: Specimens from acute and convalescent COVID-19 originated in the United States, Italy and Spain. PBMCs, B-cell-depleted T cells, or T cells were the source of the cDNA or gDNA that made up the material.

Many counts were recorded for this clone. The CDR3 length is 16 residues. From germline, CDR1 is SGHNT and CDR2 YYREEE (reference sequence). V dropped 4 bases and J dropped 4; count of bases not matched to a gene: 12. Authors' processing steps: Reference gene primer amplification in the assay estimated nucleated cell counts. Produced via immunoSEQ multiplex PCR; TCRdb's table is partial and in-frame only. Clone size and the V and J calls come from that table; the DNA yielded D and trimming. The profile covers over 200,000 clones, with roughly 87% appearing a single time and approximately 12% taken by the ten largest.

The chain joins TRBV5-4 to TRBJ2-7, with 9 bases that match TRBD2. The sequence was obtained from a woman in her late teens or twenties who had recovered from COVID-19. Sequenced material: peripheral blood. The CDR3 reads CASSTIDSGRSYEQYF. CDR3 sequence (DNA): TGTGCCAGCAGCACCATTGATAGCGGGAGATCGTACGAGCAGTACTTC.